What follows are 18 T cell receptor delta chains derived from one specimen sequenced in a study of gamma-delta chains in newborns, infants, children. TCRdb reanalysed the reads via CATT. The repertoire holds around 7,500 delta-chain clones, with about 11% as singletons. The sequenced sample consisted of blood. These receptors were obtained from a child who was a newborn, infant or young child, either healthy, febrile or measles-vaccinated (not recorded which).

A J gene of TRDJ1 was called, though the V gene was not; the D call of TRDD3 is as the table states it, not checked on the DNA. This CDR3 has 18 amino acids. CDR3 region: CACDMLWDTTAHTDKLIF. The DNA of the CDR3 is TGTGCCTGTGACATGCTGTGGGATACTACCGCCCACACCGATAAACTCATCTTT.

This clone appeared a few times. The V and J genes are TRDV2 and TRDJ3, with 8 bases fitting TRDD3. The CDR3 runs 23 residues. CDR1 and CDR2 (germline): GEAIGNYY, EKD. The J segment lost 0 bases and the V segment lost 0 bases, leaving 18 bases of the junction unmatched. DNA of the CDR3: TGTGCCTGTGACACCGTAAGGTCTGGGGGAACCAAAACAGACTCCTGGGACACCCGACAGATGTTTTTC. Translated: CACDTVRSGGTKTDSWDTRQMFF.

This clone is large within its sample. The chain recombines TRDV2 with TRDJ1; TRDD3 matches at 11 bases. This CDR3 region has 17 residues. Germline CDR1 GEAIGNYY, CDR2 EKD. V lost 3 bases and J lost 3; bases outside the gene matches: 11. The CDR3 region is CACDDILGDNRSDKLIF. The CDR3 nucleotides are TGTGCCTGTGACGATATACTGGGGGATAACAGGTCCGATAAACTCATCTTT.

This clone appeared a few times. A read error is the likely source, as a far larger clone sits one nucleotide away. The CDR3: CACDILGNTDKLIF. The DNA of the CDR3 is TGTGCCTGTGACATACTGGGGAACACCGATAAACTCATCTTT. The rearrangement links TRDV2 to TRDJ1, with 7 bases fitting TRDD3. The ends lost 2 bases at V and 0 bases at J; junction bases unmatched: 2. CDR3 length equals 14 residues. CDR1 and CDR2 from the germline V gene are GEAIGNYY and EKD.

No V gene was called, and the J gene is TRDJ2. This CDR3 region has 17 residues. The CDR3 is CACDTLCTCGLSSQLFF. The CDR3 DNA reads as TGTGCCTGTGACACTTTGTGTACTTGTGGACTTTCATCACAACTCTTCTTT.

As to this clone: The same CDR3 arises from other DNA sequences in this sample as well. The chain carries TRDV2 and TRDJ3, with TRDD3 matching over 9 bases. Germline CDR1 and CDR2: GEAIGNYY and EKD. This CDR3 region has 18 residues. V lost 2 bases and J lost 0; bases outside the gene matches: 4. DNA of the CDR3: TGTGCCTGTGACAGTACTGGGGGACTCTCCTGGGACACCCGACAGATGTTTTTC. This codes for CACDSTGGLSWDTRQMFF.

For this clone: Other nucleotide sequences from this sample produce the same CDR3. CDR3 protein: CACDTVLGDKELIF. CDR3 nucleotide sequence: TGTGCCTGTGACACCGTGTTGGGGGATAAGGAACTCATCTTT. The chain has TRDV2 and TRDJ1, with 9 bases lining up with TRDD3. The junction had 7 bases not matched to a gene; V was cut back by 0 bases and J by 9 bases. The CDR3 contains 14 residues. Germline CDR1 GEAIGNYY, CDR2 EKD.

The V and J genes are TRDV2 and TRDJ3; maybe TRDD3 (5 bases). TCRdb records no J gene; here it was assigned by comparing the DNA to germline. This CDR3 has 19 residues. Per germline, CDR1 GEAIGNYY and CDR2 EKD. Trimming shortened V by 0 bases and J by 4 bases, and 18 bases separated the two germline ends. The CDR3 DNA is TGTGCCTGTGACACCGTGGGGAGACGCGAAGAGTGGGACACCCGACAGATGTTTTTC. This gives the protein CACDTVGRREEWDTRQMFF.

There is no J gene call, but TRDV2 is given as the V gene; the listed D gene, TRDD3, was not tested against the DNA. Germline CDR1 GEAIGNYY, CDR2 EKD. CDR3 length: 17 residues. CDR3 residues: CACDTPWSSWDPRHMFF. CDR3 coding DNA: TGTGCCTGTGACACTCCTTGGAGCTCCTGGGACCCCCGACATATGTTTTTT.

This clone showed up just a few times. A read error likely explains why the TCRdb protein, taken from a much larger clone, differs from this DNA's translation at residue 3; the protein shown is translated from the DNA. This rearrangement joins TRDV2 to TRDJ1; 12 bases match TRDD3. Germline lookup yields CDR1 GEAIGNYY and CDR2 EKD. This CDR3 spans 15 amino acids. CDR3 sequence: CARDLLGDTSDKLIF. The CDR3 coding sequence is TGTGCCCGTGACCTACTGGGGGATACTTCCGATAAACTCATCTTT.

This clone was seen only a few times. The same CDR3 can be traced to other DNA sequences in this sample. The rearrangement links TRDV2 to TRDJ3; 11 nucleotides align to TRDD3. The CDR3 runs 23 residues. With 8 bases clipped from V and 3 bases from J, the junction kept 26 bases outside the gene matches. Per the germline V gene, CDR1 is GEAIGNYY and CDR2 is EKD. CDR3 nucleotide sequence: TGTGCCTACACCTCACTGTCGCTGGGGGATACTGTCGGAGATCGCTGGGACACCCGACAGATGTTTTTC. It encodes CAYTSLSLGDTVGDRWDTRQMFF.

The V gene is TRDV2, the J gene TRDJ1, with D maybe TRDD3 (5 bases). Germline V gene sequence: CDR1 GEAIGNYY, CDR2 EKD. This CDR3 is 15 amino acids long. V was pared by 3 bases and J by 1 base, with 14 bases between. In DNA, the CDR3 is TGTGCCTGTGACGCCTTGGGGTCCCTCACCGATAAACTCATCTTT. Translated, it gives CACDALGSLTDKLIF.

V and J are TRDV1 and TRDJ3; 8 bases are shared with TRDD3. Here the J gene came from matching the DNA to germline, since TCRdb omits it. Trimming at V came to 6 bases and at J to 2 bases, leaving 24 bases not matched to a gene. This CDR3 has 23 residues. Germline V gene data show CDR1 as TSWWSYY and CDR2 as QGS. CDR3 amino acids: CALGATAFSPYWGATWDTRQMFF. The CDR3 nucleotides read TGTGCTCTTGGAGCTACGGCCTTCTCCCCGTACTGGGGGGCAACCTGGGACACCCGACAGATGTTTTTC.

This clone was picked up a small number of times. The germline gene is not matched at one end of the junction; a read error may be the cause. The V and J genes are TRDV2 and TRDJ3, with 13 bases identical to TRDD3. This CDR3 region has 21 residues. The V gene's germline CDR1 is GEAIGNYY and CDR2 EKD. As DNA, the CDR3 is TGTGCCTGTGACACCATTACTGGGGGATACGATATCTCCTGGGACACCCGACGGATGTTTTTC. This gives the protein CACDTITGGYDISWDTRRMFF.

This clone was seen a handful of times. The chain combines TRDV2 with TRDJ1; 11 bases are a match to TRDD3. TCRdb lists no J gene, so it was determined here by aligning the DNA to germline. The CDR3 runs 17 residues. After removal of 0 bases from V and 2 bases from J, the junction contained 7 bases not matched to a gene. Germline V gene sequence: CDR1 GEAIGNYY, CDR2 EKD. The chain's CDR3 is CACDTGGLGDTTDKLIF. The CDR3 coding sequence is TGTGCCTGTGACACCGGAGGGCTGGGGGATACTACCGATAAACTCATCTTT.

This clone was seen a few times. A much larger clone lies one base from this, so it may be a read error. This CDR3 is also generated by other DNA sequences in the sample. CDR3 nucleotide sequence: TGTGCCTGTGACACCCTACACGCCGGGGGATACGCAACCGATAAACTCATCTTT. This codes for CACDTLHAGGYATDKLIF. The chain links TRDV2 to TRDJ1; TRDD3 matches at 10 bases. This CDR3 has 18 amino acids. The ends lost 0 bases at V and 2 bases at J; junction bases unmatched: 11. CDR1 is GEAIGNYY and CDR2 is EKD in the germline V gene.

The rearrangement joins TRDV2 to TRDJ3; 13 bases map to TRDD3. Germline loops: CDR1 GEAIGNYY, CDR2 EKD. This CDR3 region has 22 residues. With V trimmed by 3 bases and J by 0 bases, 13 bases remained unmatched. CDR3 nucleotides: TGTGCCTGTGACGGTGGGCTACTGGGGGATACGCGACGCTCCTGGGACACCCGACAGATGTTTTTC. This sequence encodes CACDGGLLGDTRRSWDTRQMFF.

The chain carries TRDV2 and TRDJ1, with 8 bases aligning to TRDD3. Assignment of the J gene here rests on matching the DNA to germline, because TCRdb gives none. This CDR3 region has 21 residues. Germline V CDR1 and CDR2: GEAIGNYY, EKD. V was pared by 0 bases and J by 0 bases, with 20 bases of the junction left unmatched. The CDR3 DNA follows: TGTGCCTGTGACACCCTCCCCCTTACTGGGGGGCCCGTCCCGTACACCGATAAACTCATCTTT. Translated: CACDTLPLTGGPVPYTDKLIF.